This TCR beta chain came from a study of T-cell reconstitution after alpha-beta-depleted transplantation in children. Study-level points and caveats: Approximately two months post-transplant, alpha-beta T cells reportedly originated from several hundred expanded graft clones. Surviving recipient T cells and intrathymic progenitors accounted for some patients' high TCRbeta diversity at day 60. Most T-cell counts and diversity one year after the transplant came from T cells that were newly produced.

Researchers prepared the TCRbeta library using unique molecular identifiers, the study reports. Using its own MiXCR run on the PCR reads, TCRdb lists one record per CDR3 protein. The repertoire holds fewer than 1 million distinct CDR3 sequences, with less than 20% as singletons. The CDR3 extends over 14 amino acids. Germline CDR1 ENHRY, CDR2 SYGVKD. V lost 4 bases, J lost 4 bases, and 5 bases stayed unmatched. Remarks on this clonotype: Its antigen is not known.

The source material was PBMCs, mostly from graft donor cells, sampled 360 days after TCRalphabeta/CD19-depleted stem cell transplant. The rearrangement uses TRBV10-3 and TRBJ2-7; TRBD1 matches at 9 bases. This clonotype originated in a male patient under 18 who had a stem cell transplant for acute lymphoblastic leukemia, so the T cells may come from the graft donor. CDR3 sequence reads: CAISADRGAYEQYF. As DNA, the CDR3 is TGTGCCATCAGTGCCGACAGGGGGGCTTACGAGCAGTACTTC.